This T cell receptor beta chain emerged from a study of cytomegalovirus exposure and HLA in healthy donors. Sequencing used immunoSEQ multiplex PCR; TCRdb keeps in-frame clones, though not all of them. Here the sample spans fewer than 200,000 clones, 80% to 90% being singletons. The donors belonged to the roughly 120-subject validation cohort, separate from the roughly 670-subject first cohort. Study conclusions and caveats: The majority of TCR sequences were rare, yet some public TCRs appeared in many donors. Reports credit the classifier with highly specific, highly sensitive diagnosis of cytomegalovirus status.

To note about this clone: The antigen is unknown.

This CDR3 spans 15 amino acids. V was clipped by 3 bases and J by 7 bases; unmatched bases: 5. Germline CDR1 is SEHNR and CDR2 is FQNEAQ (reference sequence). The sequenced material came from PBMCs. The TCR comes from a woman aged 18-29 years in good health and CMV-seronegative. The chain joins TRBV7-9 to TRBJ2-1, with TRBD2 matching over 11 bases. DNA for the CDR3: TGTGCCAGCAGCTTTGAGGGACTAGCGGCAAATGAGCAGTTCTTC. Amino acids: CASSFEGLAANEQFF.